These T cell receptor beta chains were read from a single sample in a study of CD8+CD57+ T cells in acquired aplastic anemia. TCRdb itself ran the reads through MiXCR, one entry per CDR3 protein. The sample consists of about 160,000 distinct CDR3 sequences, around 45% of them appearing once. Sequenced input: sorted CD4+, CD8+, or CD8+CD57+ T cells (not recorded which) from PBMCs. Every receptor here comes from a human donor in good health. CDR3s include the opening cysteine and the closing phenylalanine or tryptophan. The D gene is left open where the match is weak. The size of a clone is reported for some rows only, either as once, few or many, or as a class for expanded clones.

size: .; J: TRBJ2-1; D: .; V: TRBV15; length: 11; DNA: TGTGCCACCAGCAGCGGTAATGAGCAGTTCTTC; CDR3: CATSSGNEQFF
size: .; J: TRBJ2-1; D: .; V: TRBV5-1; length: 14; DNA: TGCGCCAGCAGCCCCCTGGGGGGAGATCCTGAGCAGTTCTTC; CDR3: CASSPLGGDPEQFF
size: many; J: TRBJ1-2; D: .; V: TRBV30; length: 12; DNA: TGTGCCTGGAGTAGTTGGAGGGGTGGCTACACCTTC; CDR3: CAWSSWRGGYTF
size: many; J: TRBJ2-1; D: .; V: TRBV10-1; length: 13; DNA: TGCGCCAGCAGTGAACGAGAAGGCACTGAGCAGTTCTTC; CDR3: CASSEREGTEQFF
size: few; J: TRBJ1-5; D: .; V: TRBV30; length: 14; DNA: TGTGCCTGGAGTGTCGGCCCCTTGGGGCAGCCCCAGCATTTT; CDR3: CAWSVGPLGQPQHF
size: few; J: TRBJ1-5; D: TRBD1; V: TRBV3-1; length: 15; DNA: TGTGCCAGCAGCCCTCGACAGGGGGTAAATCAGCCCCAGCATTTT; CDR3: CASSPRQGVNQPQHF
size: few; J: TRBJ1-6; D: .; V: TRBV5-4; length: 16; DNA: TGTGCCAGCAGCTTGGTGGCAGCCCACAATAATTCACCCCTCCACTTT; CDR3: CASSLVAAHNNSPLHF
size: .; J: TRBJ2-7; D: TRBD1; V: TRBV19; length: 13; DNA: TGTGCCAGTAGTATTGGACAGGCTAACGAGCAGTACTTC; CDR3: CASSIGQANEQYF
size: many; J: TRBJ2-7; D: .; V: TRBV7-9; length: 16; DNA: TGTGCCAGCAGCTTAGCGGGGTGGGGCGCAGGAAACGAGCAGTACTTC; CDR3: CASSLAGWGAGNEQYF
size: .; J: TRBJ2-7; D: .; V: TRBV9; length: 11; DNA: TGTGCCAATAAACAGGGAACCGAGCAGTACTTC; CDR3: CANKQGTEQYF
size: .; J: TRBJ2-1; D: .; V: TRBV24-1; length: 14; DNA: TGTGCCACCAGTCCAGAGGTAGCGGACAATGAGCAGTTCTTC; CDR3: CATSPEVADNEQFF
size: .; J: TRBJ1-1; D: .; V: TRBV20-1; length: 17; DNA: TGCAGTGCTAGAGATCGACACGGGAGGGCGAGGGCCACTGAAGCTTTCTTT; CDR3: CSARDRHGRARATEAFF
size: few; J: TRBJ2-7; D: .; V: TRBV10-3; length: 13; DNA: TGTGCCATCAGTGAGCCGAGGACTCCGCCGCAGTACTTC; CDR3: CAISEPRTPPQYF